This T cell receptor (beta chain) stems from a study of cytotoxic CD8 clonotypes in ibrutinib-treated CLL. PBMCs were cryopreserved, and roughly 2 micrograms of genomic DNA from them went into TCR beta libraries. Libraries were prepared by immunoSEQ multiplex PCR; TCRdb keeps only in-frame clonotypes and omits some of them. The repertoire holds 58,000 or so clones, approximately 54% seen once, with roughly 14% in the top ten. The CDR3 is 14 amino acids. V dropped 6 bases and J dropped 4 bases, with 16 bases sitting between them. Germline V CDR1 and CDR2: MNHEY, SMNVEV (reference sequence). About this clone: The antigen is undetermined.

Findings of the study overall: Clonality was higher at baseline than in age-matched healthy donors and tracked circulating CD8+ T-cell counts. Public clonotypes, rarely seen, contracted or held steady on treatment.

The chain employs TRBV27 and TRBJ2-7; TRBD1 might be the D (5 bases). The receptor was derived from a human donor with chronic lymphocytic leukemia. The sample in question was PBMCs, obtained after 12 months of ibrutinib treatment. The chain's CDR3 is CASRFQGRPYEQYF. The CDR3 bases are TGTGCCAGCAGATTCCAGGGTAGGCCTTACGAGCAGTACTTC.